The rows below give T cell receptor beta chains drawn from one sample of a study of shared clonotypes between healthy human individuals. Here immunoSEQ multiplex PCR was the method, and the copy in TCRdb shows in-frame clones only, minus some. The sample records around 2.5 million clones, 80% to 95% being singletons. The specimen was naive CD4+ T cells from PBMCs. Receptors originate from a man between 18 and 29 years old in good health. Some clones in this sample may be carry-over from other donors' samples. The CDR3 runs from the conserved cysteine through the conserved F or W. A D gene is named only where the DNA matches it firmly. Clone size is given for some rows only: seen once, a few or many times, or a class if the clone is expanded.

.	TRBV2	.	TRBJ1-2	TGTGCCAGCAGTGCTCAAGAGGCCAGAACCCCCTATGGCTACACCTTC	CASSAQEARTPYGYTF
.	TRBV7-8	TRBD2	TRBJ2-1	TGTGCCAGCAGCTTAGGGTTACGAAGCGGGAGAATAGATGAGCAGTTCTTC	CASSLGLRSGRIDEQFF
.	TRBV15	.	TRBJ1-2	TGTGCCACCAGTTTCATCAACTATGGCTACACCTTC	CATSFINYGYTF
.	TRBV28	.	TRBJ1-1	TGTGCCAGCAGTATACCCCAAACGGTGGCTTTCTTT	CASSIPQTVAFF
.	TRBV5-4	.	TRBJ1-5	TGTGCCAGCAGCTTGGAACCTGGAGGCAATCAGCCCCAGCATTTT	CASSLEPGGNQPQHF
.	TRBV7-9	.	TRBJ1-2	TGTGCCAGCAGCAATACTAACTATGGCTACACCTTC	CASSNTNYGYTF
.	TRBV28	.	TRBJ1-4	TGTGCCAGCAGTTCCCCTCTCAATACCAGGGGCACTAATGAAAAACTGTTTTTT	CASSSPLNTRGTNEKLFF
few	TRBV28	.	TRBJ1-2	TGTGCCAGCAGTTTCCCCATGGAAGGCTACACCTTC	CASSFPMEGYTF
.	TRBV5-1	.	TRBJ1-3	TGCGCCAGCAGCTTGGATCGGGGGGGTACTGGAAACACCATATATTTT	CASSLDRGGTGNTIYF
.	TRBV6-1	.	TRBJ1-2	TGTGCCAGCAGTGAAGGTATTCTCGGCCCAGGCTACACCTTC	CASSEGILGPGYTF
.	TRBV2	.	TRBJ2-5	TGTGCCAGCAGCTATCGACAAGAGACCCAGTACTTC	CASSYRQETQYF
.	TRBV15	.	TRBJ2-2	TGTGCCACCAGCAGGGCGGTCACCGGGGAGCTGTTTTTT	CATSRAVTGELFF
.	TRBV19	TRBD2	TRBJ2-7	TGTGCCAGTAGTTCTAGCGGGGTTACCTACGAGCAGTACTTC	CASSSSGVTYEQYF
.	TRBV6-6	.	TRBJ2-7	TGTGCCAGCAGGGGCGGGCTAGCAGGGGCCGAGCAGTACTTC	CASRGGLAGAEQYF
.	TRBV10-2	TRBD2	TRBJ2-7	TGCGCCAGCAGTGAGTCACTAGCACGCGGGAGTCAGGGCGAGCAGTACTTC	CASSESLARGSQGEQYF
.	TRBV10-3	.	TRBJ2-5	TGTGCCATCAGCCTTGAGGTCTCAACCCCGGAAGAGACCCAGTACTTC	CAISLEVSTPEETQYF
.	TRBV7-2	TRBD2	TRBJ2-2	TGTGCCAGCAGCCCGAGGACTAGCGGGAGTAACGGGGAGCTGTTTTTT	CASSPRTSGSNGELFF
.	TRBV28	.	TRBJ2-3	TGTGCCAGCAGTGGAGTGGATACGCAGTATTTT	CASSGVDTQYF
.	TRBV6-6	TRBD1	TRBJ2-1	TGTGCCAGCAGCCTGAGACAGGGGGCTTACAATGAGCAGTTCTTC	CASSLRQGAYNEQFF
.	TRBV28	.	TRBJ2-1	TGTGCCAGCAGTTTACAGGGCAGGGGGGGTCGGAATGAGCAGTTCTTC	CASSLQGRGGRNEQFF
.	TRBV5-1	.	TRBJ1-2	TGCGCCAGCAGCTTGGGGGCAGGAGGGTATGGCTACACCTTC	CASSLGAGGYGYTF
.	TRBV6-5	.	TRBJ1-1	TGTGCCAGCAGTTACTCAAGGAACACGAACACTGAAGCTTTCTTT	CASSYSRNTNTEAFF
once	TRBV18	.	TRBJ1-4	TGTGCCAGCTCACCTCCCGGACAGAAACATGAAAAACTGTTTTTT	CASSPPGQKHEKLFF
.	TRBV20-1	TRBD1	TRBJ1-1	TGCACCTCGGGAGGGGGACAGCAAGCTTTCTTT	CTSGGGQQAFF
.	TRBV6-5	.	TRBJ1-3	TGTGCCAGCAGTTACTGGCGACAGTCGGACACCATATATTTT	CASSYWRQSDTIYF
once	TRBV11-2	TRBD2	TRBJ2-7	TGTGCCAGCAGCTTAGGGCGACTAGCGGGAGGGATTCCCTACGAGCAGTACTTC	CASSLGRLAGGIPYEQYF
.	TRBV7-2	.	TRBJ2-5	TGTGCCAGCAGCGGCCAGCCACGGCGCTCAGAGACCCAGTACTTC	CASSGQPRRSETQYF
.	TRBV5-4	.	TRBJ1-1	TGTGCCAGCAGCTTGGGCAGAATCAACACTGAAGCTTTCTTT	CASSLGRINTEAFF
once	TRBV30	TRBD1	TRBJ2-7	TGTGCCTGGACACTGGACAGGGGCTACGAGCAGTACTTC	CAWTLDRGYEQYF
.	TRBV7-2	.	TRBJ1-1	TGTGCCAGCAGCTTCAGCCCTCTGAACACTGAAGCTTTCTTT	CASSFSPLNTEAFF
once	TRBV11-2	.	TRBJ1-1	TGTGCCAGCAGCTTATTAGTCCGTCGGGGGGATTTGAGAACTGAAGCTTTCTTT	CASSLLVRRGDLRTEAFF
.	TRBV28	.	TRBJ2-7	TGTGCCAGCAGTTCCCCCGGGGCCTACGAGCAGTACTTC	CASSSPGAYEQYF
.	TRBV28	.	TRBJ2-7	TGTGCCAGCACCTTGGGGGCTACCCTCTCCTACGAGCAGTACTTC	CASTLGATLSYEQYF
.	TRBV11-2	.	TRBJ2-5	TGTGCCAGCAGCTTAGTTTCTGAGACCCAGTACTTC	CASSLVSETQYF
.	TRBV2	.	TRBJ1-5	TGTGCCAGCAGTGCGGGGTTACAGGGTCAGCCCCAGCATTTT	CASSAGLQGQPQHF
.	TRBV6-5	.	TRBJ2-7	TGTGCCAGCAGATATCTACGGGGCTACGAGCAGTACTTC	CASRYLRGYEQYF
.	TRBV14	.	TRBJ1-1	TGTGCCAGCAGCCAAGATCTTTTCGCGAACACTGAAGCTTTCTTT	CASSQDLFANTEAFF
.	TRBV18	TRBD2	TRBJ2-4	TGTGCCAGCTCGCCATGGGGACTAGCGGGAGCGATCGGCAAAAACATTCAGTACTTC	CASSPWGLAGAIGKNIQYF
few	TRBV28	.	TRBJ1-5	TGTGCCAGCAGTACTACACAGGGCGTTAGGCCCCAGCATTTT	CASSTTQGVRPQHF
.	TRBV10-3	TRBD2	TRBJ2-7	TGTGCCATCAGTGAAATTCGCGGGGCGGGGGGCGAGCAGTACTTC	CAISEIRGAGGEQYF
.	TRBV7-2	.	TRBJ2-1	TGTGCCAGCAGCTTAGCGGGCAACTCCTACAATGAGCAGTTCTTC	CASSLAGNSYNEQFF
.	TRBV29-1	TRBD1	TRBJ2-1	TGCAGCGCCCCGGGACAGGGGGCGGGTGAGCAGTTCTTC	CSAPGQGAGEQFF
.	TRBV11-2	.	TRBJ2-3	TGTGCCAGCAGCGTAGGCCGTTCGAAAGATACGCAGTATTTT	CASSVGRSKDTQYF
.	TRBV25-1	.	TRBJ2-7	TGTGCCAGCACTGTAGGTTACGAGCAGTACTTC	CASTVGYEQYF
.	TRBV5-1	.	TRBJ2-5	TGCGCCAGCAGCTTGGAAGCGCCAGAGACCCAGTACTTC	CASSLEAPETQYF